The rows below give T cell receptor beta chains drawn from one sample of a study of blood T cell repertoires in COVID-19. TCRdb keeps only in-frame clones here, not all; method: immunoSEQ multiplex PCR. The sample includes tens of thousands of clones, about nine tenths seen only once; the top ten take roughly 10%. What was sequenced was peripheral blood. The receptors were sampled from a man between 65 and 79 years old with active or convalescent COVID-19. Each CDR3 is given with its conserved first and last residue. A D gene is named only where the DNA matches it firmly.

>.|TRBV7-2
CASSLPSWEPRRTQYF
>.|TRBV7-2
CASRFTGARSPLHF
>TRBD1|TRBV5-1
CASRQDRVNTGELFF
>.|TRBV5-1
CASSRGDGSSYEQYF
>.|TRBV13
CASSLLGRSSYEQYF
>TRBD2|TRBV6-2/TRBV6-3
CASSSETSGGYEQYF
>TRBD1|TRBV7-2
CASSNTGTGFYNEQFF
>.|TRBV15
CATSRVGPLLALHF
>.|TRBV7-9
CASSKGESPNQPQHF
>.|TRBV7-8
CASSLVSPGFGNEKLFF
>.|TRBV19
CASSIEGRGRTDTQYF
>.|TRBV5-1
CASSVNSLYGYTF
>TRBD1|TRBV18
CASSEGTGNQPQHF
>TRBD2|TRBV2
CASTGAGTSYEQYF
>TRBD1|TRBV18
CASSPSGGTDTQYF
>TRBD2|TRBV9
CASSAPIGTSGRGIQYF
>.|TRBV6-4
CASSEFLNTGELFF
>.|TRBV6-2/TRBV6-3
CASSYGGAGNQPQHF
>TRBD1|TRBV5-1
CASSLDRGYGYTF
>.|TRBV11-2
CASSRLQGAYANTGELFF
>.|TRBV19
CASSPGLNYGYTF
>TRBD1|TRBV29-1
CSVEEGRGRLLGEKLFF
>.|TRBV6-5
CASSRGTVQETQYF
>TRBD2|TRBV27
CASSLSVASGAYEQYF
>TRBD2|TRBV19
CASSTPGLAGGLNEQFF
>.|TRBV18
CASSPRDTNYGYTF
>TRBD1|TRBV27
CASSLRQGVMGQPQHF
>TRBD1|TRBV7-2
CASSLVSGQGLGETQYF
>TRBD2|TRBV3-1/TRBV3-2
CASSELGTSGSYNEQFF
>.|TRBV7-7
CASSPSGSFPEAFF
>.|TRBV7-2
CASSPAGGGYTF
>TRBD2|TRBV6-4
CASSEGTSLVHSEQFF
>.|TRBV11-3
CASSLEGQGRAFF
>TRBD1|TRBV7-9
CASSQGDRANEKLFF
>.|TRBV7-8
CASSPRGQPQHF
>.|TRBV9
CASSVGQRGTDTQYF
>TRBD1|TRBV7-8
CASSPTGADEQYF
>TRBD1|TRBV7-9
CASSPGQGNQPQHF
>.|TRBV7-8
CASSPQRGGTENYGYTF
>TRBD1|TRBV7-3
CASRYSGTVYGYTF
>TRBD1|TRBV11-2
CASSMGQGRNQPQHF
>TRBD2|TRBV2
CASRREGEQYF
>.|TRBV2
CASSVENHYGYTF
>.|TRBV5-1
CASSLLNTGELFF
>TRBD1|TRBV5-1
CASSLAGTGDSPLHF